This record covers a single T cell receptor beta chain. Its matching antigen is unknown. These data belong to a study of T cell responses to AZD1222 COVID-19 vaccine. Findings and limits, study-wide: At study baseline, merely five or six AZD1222 recipients were seropositive. Spike-specific TCR repertoires showed rising breadth and depth after two AZD1222 doses.

CDR1 is SGDLS and CDR2 is YYNGEE in the germline V gene. Unmatched junction bases numbered 16, after V lost 4 bases and J lost 4 bases. This CDR3 has 18 residues. The assay was immunoSEQ multiplex PCR, and TCRdb's table has in-frame clones only and misses some. The sample consists of approximately 150,000 clones, 75% to 90% of them appearing once. The J gene is TRBJ2-3, the V gene TRBV9, with TRBD2 matching 9 bases. This TCR derives from an adult who received the MenACWY meningococcal vaccine as a control. Sequences were derived from peripheral blood, sampled 28 days after the second dose of the MenACWY control vaccine. DNA of the CDR3: TGTGCCAGCAGCACCACGGGAATGGGCGGGAGGGCCCCAGATACGCAGTATTTT. Translation gives CASSTTGMGGRAPDTQYF.